A single sample gave rise to the 24 T cell receptor beta chains below, sequenced in a study of blood T cells in healthy people across ages. A sample-barcoded 5' primer and a J-beta primer mix were used in a second PCR of roughly 6 to 11 cycles. TCRdb reprocessed the 5' RACE reads with MiXCR, giving one entry per CDR3 protein. The sample includes 540,000 or so distinct CDR3 sequences, around 50% seen only once; the top ten take 20% to 25%. The sequencing sample was made of blood. The receptor set was obtained from an older man in good health.

The chain combines TRBV5-1 with TRBJ2-1; D is ambiguous. CDR1 is SGHRS, CDR2 YFSETQ, per germline. This CDR3 has 12 amino acids. The V and J ends lost 7 bases and 1 base respectively, with 6 bases between them. The CDR3 loop reads CASRRSYNEQFF. The CDR3 region has the DNA TGCGCCAGCCGTAGGTCCTACAATGAGCAGTTCTTC.

The rearrangement links TRBV6-2 or TRBV6-3 to TRBJ1-5; D is perhaps TRBD1 (6 bases). This CDR3 comprises 17 residues. Germline CDR1 is MNHEY and CDR2 is SVGEGT. Trimming shortened V by 5 bases and J by 1 base, and 18 bases separated the two germline ends. CDR3 nucleotides: TGTGCCAGCAGTGGGGGCGACATATACAACAGCAATCAGCCCCAGCATTTT. Encoded protein: CASSGGDIYNSNQPQHF.

The chain is built from TRBV7-2 and TRBJ1-1, with D possibly being TRBD1 (6 bases). The CDR3 is 13 residues long. Germline loops: CDR1 SGHTA, CDR2 FQGNSA. V was shortened by 4 bases and J by 4 bases, with 10 bases between the two germline ends. In DNA, the CDR3 is TGTGCCAGCAGCTCTCAGGGGATCACTGAAGCTTTCTTT. Amino acids: CASSSQGITEAFF.

A note on this clonotype: A read error may produce the germline difference seen at one junction end. The V gene is TRBV6-5, the J gene TRBJ2-7, with D possibly called TRBD1 or TRBD2 (5 bases each). Germline CDR1 reads MNHEY; CDR2 reads SVGAGI. CDR3 length: 15 residues. The DNA for the CDR3 is TGTACCAGCAGCCGAGAGACGGGGCTTAAGGACGAGCAGTACTTC. Translation gives CTSSRETGLKDEQYF.

Only a few counts were recorded for this clonotype. J is TRBJ2-4 and V is TRBV6-2 or TRBV6-3; 12 nucleotides align to TRBD2. This CDR3 is built from 17 residues. CDR1 MNHEY and CDR2 SVGEGT come from the germline V gene. Trimming at V came to 4 bases and at J to 1 base, leaving 5 bases not matched to a gene. The CDR3 bases are TGTGCCAGCAGTTCTCTAGCGGGGGGGCGTGCCAAAAACATTCAGTACTTC. It translates to CASSSLAGGRAKNIQYF.

The chain carries TRBV7-2 and TRBJ2-3; weak D call: TRBD2 (6 bases). The CDR3 is 16 residues long. Germline CDR1 is SGHTA and CDR2 is FQGNSA. Trimming left V 3 bases short and J 1 base short, with 14 bases between. CDR3: CASSFSSGEGTDTQYF. The CDR3 nucleotides are TGTGCCAGCAGCTTTTCGTCCGGGGAGGGCACAGATACGCAGTATTTT.

V gene TRBV9 combines with J gene TRBJ2-7, with TRBD1 matching over 7 bases. CDR1 is SGDLS and CDR2 is YYNGEE in the germline V gene. J gave up 3 bases and V 0 bases, and 9 bases lay outside the gene matches. The CDR3 loop spans 16 amino acids. CDR3 DNA: TGTGCCAGCAGCGTAGGTGCCGGGACAGTAAGCTACGAGCAGTACTTC. Encoded protein: CASSVGAGTVSYEQYF. The variable domain in full, completed from reference TRBV9 and TRBJ2-7, reads DSGVTQTPKHLITATGQRVTLRCSPRSGDLSVYWYQQSLDQGLQFLIQYYNGEERAKGNILERFSAQQFPDLHSELNLSSLELGDSALYFCASSVGAGTVSYEQYFGPGTRLTVT.

This clonotype was found a few times. The chain uses TRBV20-1 and TRBJ2-7, with D uncertain. This CDR3 region has 15 residues. V lost 5 bases to trimming and J lost 5 bases, with 22 bases between them. Per germline, CDR1 DFQATT and CDR2 SNEGSKA (reference sequence). CDR3 DNA: TGCAGTGCTCCCAAAGACAACCAACTGAAGGACGAGCAGTACTTC. Translated, it gives CSAPKDNQLKDEQYF.

This clonotype was seen repeatedly, ten times or more. The chain is built from TRBV6-6 and TRBJ1-6; unclear D gene. This CDR3 is 12 amino acids long. V was clipped by 2 bases and J by 9 bases, with 5 bases between them. The germline V gene encodes CDR1 MNHNY and CDR2 SVGAGI (reference sequence). For the CDR3, the DNA is TGTGCCAGCAGTTACGTGGGTTCACCCCTCCACTTT. It codes for CASSYVGSPLHF.

This clonotype has more than one count but fewer than ten. The rearrangement uses TRBV7-9 and TRBJ1-1; tentative D call: TRBD1 (6 bases). Germline V gene data show CDR1 as SEHNR and CDR2 as FQNEAQ (reference sequence). With 5 bases removed from V and 0 bases from J, the gap between germline ends came to 10 bases. The CDR3 extends over 14 amino acids. The CDR3 loop reads CASSTQGVNTEAFF. CDR3 nucleotide sequence: TGTGCCAGCAGCACACAGGGAGTGAACACTGAAGCTTTCTTT.

V is TRBV4-2 and J is TRBJ2-3; 7 bases are a match to TRBD2. V lost 9 bases to trimming and J lost 3 bases; unmatched junction nucleotides: 9. The CDR3 has 14 residues. Germline V lookup: CDR1 LGHNA, CDR2 YNFKEQ. The CDR3 sequence is CASKRGGSTDTQYF. CDR3 sequence (DNA): TGTGCCAGTAAGAGGGGCGGGAGTACAGATACGCAGTATTTT.

V gene TRBV4-3 combines with J gene TRBJ2-7; D gene unclear. Germline CDR1 and CDR2: LGHNA and YSLEER. There are 15 residues in the CDR3. V lost 0 bases and J lost 0, with 9 bases in between. As DNA, the CDR3 is TGCGCCAGCAGCCAAGATGTCGGGTCCTCCTACGAGCAGTACTTC. Translation gives CASSQDVGSSYEQYF.

The gene calls are TRBV4-3 and TRBJ2-3, with D uncertain. Trimming removed 0 bases at V and 2 bases at J, with 9 bases between. This CDR3 has 15 amino acids. From germline, CDR1 is LGHNA and CDR2 YSLEER. The CDR3 bases are TGCGCCAGCAGCCAAGAGAGTAGAGACACAGATACGCAGTATTTT. Its protein product is CASSQESRDTDTQYF.

V gene TRBV4-1 combines with J gene TRBJ1-1; unclear D gene. Trimming pared 2 bases from V and 3 bases from J, leaving 16 bases between. CDR1 and CDR2 from the germline V gene are MGHRA and YSYEKL. The CDR3 runs to 16 residues. CDR3 coding DNA: TGCGCCAGCAGCCAATCGCGGGAAGGGAGGTACACTGAAGCTTTCTTT. This codes for CASSQSREGRYTEAFF.

The V gene is TRBV20-1, the J gene TRBJ1-1; possible D gene TRBD1, 5 bases. The V and J ends lost 0 bases and 10 bases respectively, with 12 bases between them. Germline-derived CDR1 and CDR2 are DFQATT and SNEGSKA (reference sequence). This CDR3 is 12 amino acids long. The CDR3 spells CSARDPQGGAFF. In nucleotides, the CDR3 is TGCAGTGCTAGAGACCCCCAGGGAGGAGCTTTCTTT.

The chain links TRBV25-1 to TRBJ2-7, with D perhaps matching TRBD2 (6 bases). With 3 bases removed from V and 4 bases from J, the gap between germline ends came to 16 bases. CDR1 and CDR2 (germline): MGHDK, SYGVNS. CDR3 length: 15 residues. The DNA of the CDR3 is TGTGCCAGCAGTGAGGGCGGGATTAACAGGTACGAGCAGTACTTC. Protein sequence: CASSEGGINRYEQYF.

This chain uses TRBV5-6 with TRBJ2-3; 7 nucleotides line up with TRBD2. The J segment lost 8 bases and the V segment lost 4 bases, leaving 7 bases of the junction unmatched. The CDR3 covers 13 residues. Germline V lookup: CDR1 SGHDT, CDR2 YYEEEE. The CDR3 reads CASSPSGTPTQYF. The CDR3 bases are TGTGCCAGCAGCCCGAGCGGGACCCCTACGCAGTATTTT. Combining the CDR3 with reference TRBV5-6 and TRBJ2-3 gives the whole variable domain DAGVTQSPTHLIKTRGQQVTLRCSPKSGHDTVSWYQQALGQGPQFIFQYYEEEERQRGNFPDRFSGHQFPNYSSELNVNALLLGDSALYLCASSPSGTPTQYFGPGTRLTVL.

This clonotype has more than one count but fewer than ten. The chain recombines TRBV3-1 with TRBJ2-7, with a possible D match to TRBD2 (5 bases). V lost 4 bases, J lost 2 bases, and 15 bases lay in between. This CDR3 spans 15 amino acids. Per the germline V gene, CDR1 is LGHDT and CDR2 is YNNKEL (reference sequence). Here the CDR3 reads CASSRDPRVTYEQYF. The CDR3 DNA sequence: TGTGCCAGCAGCCGCGACCCGCGGGTTACCTACGAGCAGTACTTC.

The V call is TRBV7-2, the J call TRBJ2-3; weak D call: TRBD1 (6 bases). Trimming stripped 2 bases from V and 0 bases from J, with 12 bases between. This CDR3 comprises 16 residues. Germline CDR1 and CDR2: SGHTA and FQGNSA. The DNA of the CDR3 is TGTGCCAGCAGCTTATTCGGGGACACCAGCACAGATACGCAGTATTTT. It yields the protein CASSLFGDTSTDTQYF.

The V call is TRBV3-1, the J call TRBJ2-1, with 11 nucleotides matching TRBD2. The CDR3 loop spans 15 amino acids. Per germline, CDR1 LGHDT and CDR2 YNNKEL (reference sequence). The V segment lost 3 bases and the J segment 9 bases; nucleotides outside the gene matches: 7. This CDR3 is CASSHLSGRVSEQFF. The CDR3 DNA follows: TGTGCCAGCAGCCACCTTAGCGGGAGGGTCAGTGAGCAGTTCTTC.

Comments on this clonotype: Since a much larger clone is just one base distant, this may be a read error. The V call is TRBV6-5, the J call TRBJ2-3, with D uncertain. Per the germline V gene, CDR1 is MNHEY and CDR2 is SVGAGI. The CDR3 consists of 13 residues. CDR3 amino acids: CASSHSQSDTQYF. In DNA form, the CDR3 reads TGTGCCAGCAGTCACTCTCAGTCAGATACGCAGTATTTT.

This clonotype was recorded a few times. The rearrangement uses TRBV15 and TRBJ1-1, with a weak D call TRBD1 (5 bases). The CDR3 length is 19 residues. With 2 bases removed from V and 3 bases from J, the gap between germline ends came to 25 bases. The V gene's germline CDR1 is LNHNV and CDR2 YYDKDF (reference sequence). CDR3 DNA sequence: TGTGCCACCAGCAGACTCCCCCATGGGAGGGGCTCCATGTACACTGAAGCTTTCTTT. It translates to CATSRLPHGRGSMYTEAFF.

This clonotype was observed a handful of times. J is TRBJ2-1 and V is TRBV4-3, with 13 positions matching TRBD2. J lost 10 bases, V lost 4 bases, and 4 bases had no gene match. Germline V CDR1 and CDR2: LGHNA, YSLEER. The CDR3 is 14 amino acids. The DNA of the CDR3 is TGCGCCAGCAGCCCACAGGGACTAGCGGGAGAGCAGTTCTTC. Amino acid sequence: CASSPQGLAGEQFF.

The chain combines TRBV25-1 with TRBJ2-4; 9 nucleotides align to TRBD2. The CDR3 is made up of 12 amino acids. Losses at the gene ends were 3 bases for V and 15 bases for J; bases not matched to a gene: 6. Germline V lookup: CDR1 MGHDK, CDR2 SYGVNS. DNA of the CDR3: TGTGCCAGCAGTGATAGCGGGGGCTCACTGTACTTC. Its protein is CASSDSGGSLYF. Variable domain in full (rest from reference TRBV25-1 and TRBJ2-4): EADIYQTPRYLVIGTGKKITLECSQTMGHDKMYWYQQDPGMELHLIHYSYGVNSTEKGDLSSESTVSRIRTEHFPLTLESARPSHTSQYLCASSDSGGSLYFGAGTRLSVL.